What follows describes a single T cell receptor beta chain. The antigen remains unidentified. There was no recording of CMV serostatus for this donor. The entry originates in a study of cytomegalovirus exposure and HLA in healthy donors. The study, taken as a whole, reports: The authors later found TCR association rates varying by HLA locus, with DRB1 most and HLA-C fewest. There were fewer than 200 TCR beta chains listed as cytomegalovirus-associated.

Germline CDR1 and CDR2: LNHDA and SQIVND (reference sequence). The CDR3 is 12 amino acids. The V end was cut by 7 bases, the J end by 3 bases, with 9 bases between. A multiplex PCR was run with 60 Vbeta primers and 13 Jbeta primers. Clones were sequenced by immunoSEQ multiplex PCR, and TCRdb holds only the in-frame ones, with some missing. The sample lists more than 200,000 clones; more than 75% were seen once. The rearrangement uses TRBV19 and TRBJ1-1; TRBD1 might be the D (5 bases). This receptor was identified in a human donor in good health. Material: PBMCs. Here the CDR3 reads CASTGGDTEAFF. CDR3 nucleotide sequence: TGTGCCAGTACCGGAGGGGACACTGAAGCTTTCTTT.